This is a list of T cell receptor beta chains from one sample in a study of spatial heterogeneity in lung cancer. Each CDR3 protein is one row after TCRdb ran MiXCR on the 5' RACE reads. This table holds some 87,000 distinct CDR3 sequences, 7% to 9% found once. Sequencing used PBMCs, obtained at surgery. The receptors here all came from a male donor with early-stage non-small cell lung cancer. Each CDR3 is given with its conserved first and last residue. The order of the fields is J gene, clone size, D gene, V gene, CDR3 protein, CDR3 DNA. D genes are given only for firm matches. Clone size is given for some rows only: seen once, a few or many times, or a class if the clone is expanded.

j_call: TRBJ2-3; clone_size: .; d_call: .; v_call: TRBV19; cdr3_aa: CAIKDRYTDTQYF; cdr3_nt: TGTGCCATCAAGGACAGATACACAGATACGCAGTATTTT
j_call: TRBJ2-3; clone_size: few; d_call: .; v_call: TRBV7-2; cdr3_aa: CASSYNSGADTQYF; cdr3_nt: TGTGCCAGCAGCTATAACTCTGGCGCAGATACGCAGTATTTT
j_call: TRBJ2-1; clone_size: few; d_call: .; v_call: TRBV9; cdr3_aa: CASSVGGETYNEQFF; cdr3_nt: TGTGCCAGCAGCGTAGGGGGGGAAACCTACAATGAGCAGTTCTTC
j_call: TRBJ2-2; clone_size: many; d_call: .; v_call: TRBV28; cdr3_aa: CASSDIKGRNTGELFF; cdr3_nt: TGTGCCAGCAGTGATATAAAGGGACGGAACACCGGGGAGCTGTTTTTT
j_call: TRBJ2-1; clone_size: few; d_call: .; v_call: TRBV7-6; cdr3_aa: CASSFGSPSYNEQFF; cdr3_nt: TGTGCCAGCAGCTTTGGGAGCCCTTCCTACAATGAGCAGTTCTTC
j_call: TRBJ2-2; clone_size: many; d_call: .; v_call: TRBV5-1; cdr3_aa: CASSSRGPRDGELFF; cdr3_nt: TGCGCCAGCAGCTCGCGGGGGCCCAGGGACGGGGAGCTGTTTTTT
j_call: TRBJ2-3; clone_size: few; d_call: TRBD1; v_call: TRBV10-3; cdr3_aa: CATAGQGRDTQYF; cdr3_nt: TGTGCCACCGCGGGACAGGGAAGAGATACGCAGTATTTT
j_call: TRBJ2-2; clone_size: few; d_call: .; v_call: TRBV10-2; cdr3_aa: CASSEYPLSISNTGELFF; cdr3_nt: TGCGCCAGCAGTGAATACCCCCTTAGCATTTCGAACACCGGGGAGCTGTTTTTT
j_call: TRBJ2-2; clone_size: .; d_call: .; v_call: TRBV7-7; cdr3_aa: CASSLEKSGELFF; cdr3_nt: TGTGCCAGCAGCTTAGAAAAGTCCGGGGAGCTGTTTTTT
j_call: TRBJ2-5; clone_size: .; d_call: .; v_call: TRBV28; cdr3_aa: CASKTQETQYF; cdr3_nt: TGTGCCAGCAAGACGCAAGAGACCCAGTACTTC
j_call: TRBJ1-6; clone_size: few; d_call: .; v_call: TRBV14; cdr3_aa: CASSQELTGIQSSYNSPLHF; cdr3_nt: TGTGCCAGCAGCCAAGAACTAACAGGGATTCAAAGCTCCTATAATTCACCCCTCCACTTT
j_call: TRBJ2-5; clone_size: .; d_call: TRBD2; v_call: TRBV28; cdr3_aa: CASSFGGRALETQYF; cdr3_nt: TGTGCCAGCAGTTTCGGCGGGAGGGCCTTAGAGACCCAGTACTTC
j_call: TRBJ2-1; clone_size: few; d_call: .; v_call: TRBV20-1; cdr3_aa: CSARDPLTDAYNEQFF; cdr3_nt: TGCAGTGCTAGAGATCCGTTGACAGATGCCTACAATGAGCAGTTCTTC
j_call: TRBJ2-2; clone_size: few; d_call: .; v_call: TRBV27; cdr3_aa: CASSSSLANVHTGELFF; cdr3_nt: TGTGCCAGCAGTTCCAGCCTAGCAAACGTCCACACCGGGGAGCTGTTTTTT
j_call: TRBJ2-2; clone_size: .; d_call: .; v_call: TRBV3-1; cdr3_aa: CASSQDPRVGTGELFF; cdr3_nt: TGTGCCAGCAGCCAAGATCCCCGGGTAGGCACCGGGGAGCTGTTTTTT
j_call: TRBJ1-1; clone_size: many; d_call: TRBD1; v_call: TRBV29-1; cdr3_aa: CQGGSLNTEAFF; cdr3_nt: TGCCAGGGGGGCAGCTTGAACACTGAAGCTTTCTTT
j_call: TRBJ1-1; clone_size: .; d_call: .; v_call: TRBV11-2; cdr3_aa: CASSLQMNTEAFF; cdr3_nt: TGTGCCAGCAGTCTCCAAATGAACACTGAAGCTTTCTTT
j_call: TRBJ2-2; clone_size: many; d_call: .; v_call: TRBV5-5; cdr3_aa: CASRPNTGELFF; cdr3_nt: TGTGCCAGCAGGCCGAACACCGGGGAGCTGTTTTTT
j_call: TRBJ1-3; clone_size: few; d_call: .; v_call: TRBV9; cdr3_aa: CASSVDQQGSNTIYF; cdr3_nt: TGTGCCAGCAGCGTAGACCAACAGGGTAGCAACACCATATATTTT
j_call: TRBJ2-2; clone_size: many; d_call: .; v_call: TRBV11-3; cdr3_aa: CASSLRQGGTGELFF; cdr3_nt: TGTGCCAGCAGCTTAAGGCAGGGGGGAACCGGGGAGCTGTTTTTT
j_call: TRBJ2-7; clone_size: few; d_call: TRBD2; v_call: TRBV5-1; cdr3_aa: CASSAHLLAVGYEQYF; cdr3_nt: TGCGCCAGCAGCGCTCACTTACTAGCGGTGGGATACGAGCAGTACTTC
j_call: TRBJ1-1; clone_size: many; d_call: .; v_call: TRBV12-5; cdr3_aa: CASGLGWKNTEAFF; cdr3_nt: TGTGCTAGTGGTTTAGGGTGGAAGAACACTGAAGCTTTCTTT
j_call: TRBJ1-1; clone_size: .; d_call: .; v_call: TRBV18; cdr3_aa: CASSPTAGRDTEAFF; cdr3_nt: TGTGCCAGCTCTCCCACCGCAGGGAGAGACACTGAAGCTTTCTTT
j_call: TRBJ2-2; clone_size: few; d_call: .; v_call: TRBV18; cdr3_aa: CASSPKGVANTGELFF; cdr3_nt: TGTGCCAGCTCCCCGAAAGGGGTAGCGAACACCGGGGAGCTGTTTTTT
j_call: TRBJ1-2; clone_size: few; d_call: TRBD1; v_call: TRBV29-1; cdr3_aa: CSVNQGGYGYTF; cdr3_nt: TGCAGCGTAAATCAGGGGGGATATGGCTACACCTTC
j_call: TRBJ1-4; clone_size: few; d_call: .; v_call: TRBV25-1; cdr3_aa: CASSSWTDHNEKLFF; cdr3_nt: TGTGCCAGCAGTTCTTGGACGGATCATAATGAAAAACTGTTTTTT
j_call: TRBJ2-5; clone_size: .; d_call: .; v_call: TRBV20-1; cdr3_aa: CSARNSQETQYF; cdr3_nt: TGCAGTGCTAGGAACAGCCAAGAGACCCAGTACTTC
j_call: TRBJ2-3; clone_size: few; d_call: TRBD2; v_call: TRBV7-2; cdr3_aa: CASSLEPSGRSTQYF; cdr3_nt: TGTGCCAGCAGCTTAGAACCTAGCGGGAGATCGACGCAGTATTTT
j_call: TRBJ2-3; clone_size: few; d_call: .; v_call: TRBV6-2/TRBV6-3; cdr3_aa: CASSPRGDRVTDTQYF; cdr3_nt: TGTGCCAGCAGTCCGCGGGGGGACAGGGTAACAGATACGCAGTATTTT
j_call: TRBJ1-1; clone_size: medium-sized; d_call: .; v_call: TRBV7-3; cdr3_aa: CASSPGQNTEAFF; cdr3_nt: TGTGCCAGCAGCCCAGGACAGAACACTGAAGCTTTCTTT
j_call: TRBJ2-7; clone_size: .; d_call: TRBD1; v_call: TRBV18; cdr3_aa: CASSPAGTGTYEQYF; cdr3_nt: TGTGCCAGCTCTCCCGCCGGGACAGGGACCTACGAGCAGTACTTC
j_call: TRBJ2-7; clone_size: many; d_call: .; v_call: TRBV6-5; cdr3_aa: CASRPPGVYEQYF; cdr3_nt: TGTGCCAGCAGACCCCCGGGAGTCTACGAGCAGTACTTC
j_call: TRBJ1-5; clone_size: .; d_call: .; v_call: TRBV20-1; cdr3_aa: CSARLQGGSQNQPQHF; cdr3_nt: TGCAGTGCACGTCTTCAGGGAGGGAGCCAGAATCAGCCCCAGCATTTT
j_call: TRBJ2-2; clone_size: many; d_call: .; v_call: TRBV9; cdr3_aa: CASSPTSTGGELFF; cdr3_nt: TGTGCCAGCAGCCCCACCTCGACAGGCGGGGAGCTGTTTTTT
j_call: TRBJ1-6; clone_size: many; d_call: TRBD1; v_call: TRBV20-1; cdr3_aa: CSAERQGDSPLHF; cdr3_nt: TGCAGTGCGGAAAGACAGGGAGATTCACCCCTCCACTTT
j_call: TRBJ2-1; clone_size: once; d_call: .; v_call: TRBV10-3; cdr3_aa: CAISESSGEQFF; cdr3_nt: TGTGCCATCAGTGAGTCGTCTGGGGAGCAGTTCTTC
j_call: TRBJ2-3; clone_size: .; d_call: TRBD1; v_call: TRBV5-1; cdr3_aa: CASSLARGLDTQYF; cdr3_nt: TGCGCCAGCAGCTTGGCCAGGGGGCTAGATACGCAGTATTTT
j_call: TRBJ2-5; clone_size: .; d_call: .; v_call: TRBV25-1; cdr3_aa: CASSDSGHQETKYF; cdr3_nt: TGTGCCAGCAGTGATAGCGGACACCAAGAGACCAAGTACTTC
j_call: TRBJ2-3; clone_size: few; d_call: TRBD2; v_call: TRBV9; cdr3_aa: CASSPWTSADTQYF; cdr3_nt: TGTGCCAGCAGCCCCTGGACTAGTGCCGATACGCAGTATTTT
j_call: TRBJ2-5; clone_size: many; d_call: .; v_call: TRBV12-3/TRBV12-4; cdr3_aa: CASSRVAGVQETQYF; cdr3_nt: TGTGCCAGCAGTCGGGTGGCAGGGGTACAAGAGACCCAGTACTTC
j_call: TRBJ2-2; clone_size: .; d_call: .; v_call: TRBV10-3; cdr3_aa: CAISGGTGELFF; cdr3_nt: TGTGCCATCAGTGGGGGCACCGGGGAGCTGTTTTTT
j_call: TRBJ2-5; clone_size: few; d_call: .; v_call: TRBV5-1; cdr3_aa: CASSLSVMGETQYF; cdr3_nt: TGCGCCAGCAGCCTTTCGGTGATGGGGGAGACCCAGTACTTC
j_call: TRBJ2-7; clone_size: many; d_call: .; v_call: TRBV3-1; cdr3_aa: CASYYEQYF; cdr3_nt: TGTGCCAGTTACTACGAGCAGTACTTC
j_call: TRBJ1-5; clone_size: few; d_call: .; v_call: TRBV3-1; cdr3_aa: CASSQDVSQPQHF; cdr3_nt: TGTGCCAGCAGCCAAGATGTAAGTCAGCCCCAGCATTTT
j_call: TRBJ2-2; clone_size: .; d_call: .; v_call: TRBV5-1; cdr3_aa: CASSVRWDTGELFF; cdr3_nt: TGCGCCAGCAGCGTTCGGTGGGACACCGGGGAGCTGTTTTTT
j_call: TRBJ1-1; clone_size: many; d_call: .; v_call: TRBV24-1; cdr3_aa: CATSSDPGVNTEAFF; cdr3_nt: TGTGCCACCAGTAGTGATCCAGGGGTGAACACTGAAGCTTTCTTT
j_call: TRBJ2-3; clone_size: .; d_call: .; v_call: TRBV29-1; cdr3_aa: CSGGEGTDTQYF; cdr3_nt: TGCAGCGGGGGTGAGGGCACAGATACGCAGTATTTT
j_call: TRBJ2-3; clone_size: .; d_call: TRBD2; v_call: TRBV4-2; cdr3_aa: CASSPRLAGGTDTQYF; cdr3_nt: TGTGCCAGCAGCCCTCGACTAGCGGGAGGAACAGATACGCAGTATTTT
j_call: TRBJ2-5; clone_size: many; d_call: .; v_call: TRBV3-1; cdr3_aa: CASSPGVGTQYF; cdr3_nt: TGTGCCAGCAGCCCCGGGGTTGGGACCCAGTACTTC
j_call: TRBJ2-3; clone_size: few; d_call: TRBD2; v_call: TRBV5-1; cdr3_aa: CASSFQGLETDTQYF; cdr3_nt: TGCGCCAGCAGCTTCCAAGGACTAGAAACAGATACGCAGTATTTT
j_call: TRBJ2-5; clone_size: many; d_call: .; v_call: TRBV5-6; cdr3_aa: CASSLDPRGKETQYF; cdr3_nt: TGTGCCAGCAGCTTGGATCCTCGGGGAAAAGAGACCCAGTACTTC
j_call: TRBJ2-3; clone_size: many; d_call: TRBD2; v_call: TRBV4-2; cdr3_aa: CASSQDAGGPTDTQYF; cdr3_nt: TGTGCCAGCAGCCAAGATGCGGGGGGGCCCACAGATACGCAGTATTTT
j_call: TRBJ2-5; clone_size: few; d_call: .; v_call: TRBV5-1; cdr3_aa: CASSLGPVSGQETQYF; cdr3_nt: TGCGCCAGCAGCTTGGGACCCGTGAGCGGCCAGGAGACCCAGTACTTC
j_call: TRBJ2-7; clone_size: few; d_call: TRBD1; v_call: TRBV6-2/TRBV6-3; cdr3_aa: CASTTGRFPYEQYF; cdr3_nt: TGTGCCAGCACGACAGGGCGTTTTCCCTACGAGCAGTACTTC
j_call: TRBJ2-3; clone_size: many; d_call: TRBD2; v_call: TRBV6-2/TRBV6-3; cdr3_aa: CASRTSGGTDTQYF; cdr3_nt: TGTGCCAGCAGGACTAGCGGGGGGACAGATACGCAGTATTTT
j_call: TRBJ2-7; clone_size: many; d_call: .; v_call: TRBV7-2; cdr3_aa: CASSPTTLTYEQYF; cdr3_nt: TGTGCCAGCAGTCCCACGACACTAACCTACGAGCAGTACTTC
j_call: TRBJ2-5; clone_size: many; d_call: .; v_call: TRBV5-1; cdr3_aa: CASSLPGVAQYF; cdr3_nt: TGCGCCAGCAGCTTGCCAGGGGTGGCCCAGTACTTC
j_call: TRBJ2-1; clone_size: .; d_call: .; v_call: TRBV19; cdr3_aa: CATNPSGFYNEQFF; cdr3_nt: TGTGCCACCAACCCCAGCGGATTCTACAATGAGCAGTTCTTC
j_call: TRBJ2-7; clone_size: .; d_call: .; v_call: TRBV10-3; cdr3_aa: CAISEGDAIHEQYF; cdr3_nt: TGTGCCATCAGTGAAGGGGACGCAATCCACGAGCAGTACTTC